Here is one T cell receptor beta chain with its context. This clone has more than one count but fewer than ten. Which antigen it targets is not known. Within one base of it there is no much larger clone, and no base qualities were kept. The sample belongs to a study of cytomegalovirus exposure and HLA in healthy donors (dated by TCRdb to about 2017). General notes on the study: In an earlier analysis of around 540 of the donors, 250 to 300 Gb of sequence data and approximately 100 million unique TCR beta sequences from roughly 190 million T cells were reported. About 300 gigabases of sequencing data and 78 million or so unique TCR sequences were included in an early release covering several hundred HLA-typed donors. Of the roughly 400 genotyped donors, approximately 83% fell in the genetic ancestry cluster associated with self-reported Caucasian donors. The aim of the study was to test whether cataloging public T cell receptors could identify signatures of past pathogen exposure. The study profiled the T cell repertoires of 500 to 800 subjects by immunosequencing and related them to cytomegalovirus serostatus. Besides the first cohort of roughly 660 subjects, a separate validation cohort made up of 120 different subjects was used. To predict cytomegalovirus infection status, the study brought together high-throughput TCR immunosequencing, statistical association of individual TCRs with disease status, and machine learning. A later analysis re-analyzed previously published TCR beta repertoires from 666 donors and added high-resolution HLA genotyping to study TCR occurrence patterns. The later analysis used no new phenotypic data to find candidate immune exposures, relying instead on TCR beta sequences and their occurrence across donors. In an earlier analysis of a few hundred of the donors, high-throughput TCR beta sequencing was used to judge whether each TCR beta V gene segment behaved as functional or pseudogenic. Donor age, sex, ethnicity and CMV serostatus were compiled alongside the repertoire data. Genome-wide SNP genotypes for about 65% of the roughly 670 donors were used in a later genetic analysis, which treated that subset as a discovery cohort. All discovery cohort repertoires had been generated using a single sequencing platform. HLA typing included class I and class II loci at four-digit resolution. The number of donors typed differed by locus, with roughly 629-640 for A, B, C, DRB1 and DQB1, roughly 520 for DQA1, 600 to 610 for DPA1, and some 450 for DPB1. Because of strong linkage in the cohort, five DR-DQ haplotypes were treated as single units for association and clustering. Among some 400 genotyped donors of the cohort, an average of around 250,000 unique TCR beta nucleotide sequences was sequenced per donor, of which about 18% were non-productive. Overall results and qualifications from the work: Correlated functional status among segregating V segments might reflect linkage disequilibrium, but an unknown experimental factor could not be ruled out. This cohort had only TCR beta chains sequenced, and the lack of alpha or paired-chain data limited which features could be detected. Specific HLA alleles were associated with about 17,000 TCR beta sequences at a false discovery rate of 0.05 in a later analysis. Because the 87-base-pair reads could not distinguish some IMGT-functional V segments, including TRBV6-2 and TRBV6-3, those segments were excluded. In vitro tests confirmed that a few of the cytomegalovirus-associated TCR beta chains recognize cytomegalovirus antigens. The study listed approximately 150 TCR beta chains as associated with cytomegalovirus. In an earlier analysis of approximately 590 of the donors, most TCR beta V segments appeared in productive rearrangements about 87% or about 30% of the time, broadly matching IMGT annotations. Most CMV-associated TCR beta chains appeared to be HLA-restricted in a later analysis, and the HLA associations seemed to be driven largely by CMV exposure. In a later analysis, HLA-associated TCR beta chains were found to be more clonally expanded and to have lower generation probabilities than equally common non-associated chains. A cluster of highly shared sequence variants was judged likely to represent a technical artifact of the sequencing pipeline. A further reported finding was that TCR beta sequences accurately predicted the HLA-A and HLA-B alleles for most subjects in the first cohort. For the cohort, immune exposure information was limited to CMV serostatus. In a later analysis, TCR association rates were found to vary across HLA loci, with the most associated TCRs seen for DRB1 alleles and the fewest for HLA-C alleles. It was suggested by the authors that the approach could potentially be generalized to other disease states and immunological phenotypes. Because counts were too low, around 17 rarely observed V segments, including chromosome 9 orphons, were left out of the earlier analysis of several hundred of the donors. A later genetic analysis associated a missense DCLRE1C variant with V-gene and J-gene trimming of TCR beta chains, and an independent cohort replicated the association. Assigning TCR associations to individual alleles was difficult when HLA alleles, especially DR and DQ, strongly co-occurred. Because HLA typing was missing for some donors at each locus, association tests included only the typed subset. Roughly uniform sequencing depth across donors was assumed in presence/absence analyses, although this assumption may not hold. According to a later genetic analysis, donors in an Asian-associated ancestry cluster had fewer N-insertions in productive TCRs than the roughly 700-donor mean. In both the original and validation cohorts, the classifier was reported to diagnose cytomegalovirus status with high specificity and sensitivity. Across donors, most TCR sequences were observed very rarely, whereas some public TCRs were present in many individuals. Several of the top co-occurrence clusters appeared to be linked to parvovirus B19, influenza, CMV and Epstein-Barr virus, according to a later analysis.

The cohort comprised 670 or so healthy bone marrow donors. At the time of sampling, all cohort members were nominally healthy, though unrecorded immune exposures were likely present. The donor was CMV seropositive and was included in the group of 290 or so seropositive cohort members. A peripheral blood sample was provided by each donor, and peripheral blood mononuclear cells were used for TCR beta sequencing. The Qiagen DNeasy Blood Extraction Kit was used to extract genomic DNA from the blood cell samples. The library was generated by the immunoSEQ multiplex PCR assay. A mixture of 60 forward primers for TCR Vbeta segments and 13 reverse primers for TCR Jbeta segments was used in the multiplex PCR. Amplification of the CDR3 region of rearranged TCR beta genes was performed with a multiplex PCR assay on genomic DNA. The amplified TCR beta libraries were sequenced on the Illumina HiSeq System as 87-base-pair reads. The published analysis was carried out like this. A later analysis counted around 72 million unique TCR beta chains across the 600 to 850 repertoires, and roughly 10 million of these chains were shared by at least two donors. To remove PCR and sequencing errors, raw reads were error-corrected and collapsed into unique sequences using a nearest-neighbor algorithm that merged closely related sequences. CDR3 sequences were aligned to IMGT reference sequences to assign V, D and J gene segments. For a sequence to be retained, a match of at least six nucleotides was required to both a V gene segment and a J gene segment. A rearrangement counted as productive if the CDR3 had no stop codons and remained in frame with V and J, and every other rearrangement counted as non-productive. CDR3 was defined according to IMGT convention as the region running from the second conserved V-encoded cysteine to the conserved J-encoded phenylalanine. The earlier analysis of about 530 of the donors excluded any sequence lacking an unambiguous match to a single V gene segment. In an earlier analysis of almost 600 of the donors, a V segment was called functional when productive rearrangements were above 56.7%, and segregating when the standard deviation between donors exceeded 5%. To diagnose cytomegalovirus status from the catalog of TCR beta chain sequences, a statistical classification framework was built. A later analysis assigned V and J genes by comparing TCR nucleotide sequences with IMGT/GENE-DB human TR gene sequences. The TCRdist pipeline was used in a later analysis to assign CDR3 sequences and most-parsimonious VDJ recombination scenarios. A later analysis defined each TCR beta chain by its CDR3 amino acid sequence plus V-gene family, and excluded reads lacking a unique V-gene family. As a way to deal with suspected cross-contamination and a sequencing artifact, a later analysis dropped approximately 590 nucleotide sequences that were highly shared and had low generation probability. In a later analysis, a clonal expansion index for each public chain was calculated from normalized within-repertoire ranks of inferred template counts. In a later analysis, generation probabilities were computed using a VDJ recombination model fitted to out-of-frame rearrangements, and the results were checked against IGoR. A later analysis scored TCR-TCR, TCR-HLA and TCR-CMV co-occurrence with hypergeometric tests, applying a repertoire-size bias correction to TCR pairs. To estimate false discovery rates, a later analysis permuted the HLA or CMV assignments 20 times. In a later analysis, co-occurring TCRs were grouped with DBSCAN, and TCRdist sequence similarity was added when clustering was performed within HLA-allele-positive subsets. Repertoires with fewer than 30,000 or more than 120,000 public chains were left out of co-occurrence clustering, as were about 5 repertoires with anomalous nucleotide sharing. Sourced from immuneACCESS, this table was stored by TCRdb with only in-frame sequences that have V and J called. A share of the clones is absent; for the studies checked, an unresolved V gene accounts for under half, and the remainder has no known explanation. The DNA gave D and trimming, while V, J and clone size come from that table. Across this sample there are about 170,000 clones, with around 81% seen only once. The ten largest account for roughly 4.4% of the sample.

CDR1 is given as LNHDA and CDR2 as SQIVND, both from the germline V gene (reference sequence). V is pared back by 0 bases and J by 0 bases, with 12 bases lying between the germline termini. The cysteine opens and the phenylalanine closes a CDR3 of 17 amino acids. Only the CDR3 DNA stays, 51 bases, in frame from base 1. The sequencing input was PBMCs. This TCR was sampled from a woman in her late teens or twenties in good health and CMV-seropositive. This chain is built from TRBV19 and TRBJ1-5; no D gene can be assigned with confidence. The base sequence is TGTGCCAGTAGTATAGATCGATACTTTAATAGCAATCAGCCCCAGCATTTT. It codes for CASSIDRYFNSNQPQHF.